This record looks at one T cell receptor beta chain sequence and its context. Its antigen remains unknown. Added to each PCR by spiking were synthetic TCR analog templates. Profiled with immunoSEQ multiplex PCR; TCRdb holds only in-frame clones, not every one. The data hold about 74,000 clones, with 84% observed a single time. The sample is drawn from a study of PD-L1 blockade in urothelial cancer. Study background: Between 0 and 3 chemotherapy regimens preceded treatment for each patient. The median number of T cells present in blood samples was around 150,000. Findings of the study overall: TCR clonality was measured in pretreatment peripheral blood. Clonality below the median predicted better survival.

Trimming cost V 0 bases and J 2 bases, with 5 bases left between them. The CDR3 has 13 amino acids. Germline values: CDR1 SGHRS, CDR2 YFSETQ. Sequences were derived from PBMCs, sampled around atezolizumab (anti-PD-L1) treatment. This receptor was obtained from a man between 65 and 80 years old with urothelial cancer. V is TRBV5-1 and J is TRBJ2-5; D gene ambiguous. For the CDR3, the DNA is TGCGCCAGCAGCTTGGACAGACAAGAGACCCAGTACTTC. Translated: CASSLDRQETQYF.